What follows describes a single T cell receptor (beta chain). The data belong to a study of T cell changes during pregnancy in multiple sclerosis. Germline loops: CDR1 SGDLS, CDR2 YYNGEE. Trimming removed 4 bases from V and 0 bases from J, with 13 bases in between. This CDR3 has 16 residues. The table came from immunoSEQ multiplex PCR; TCRdb's copy has only in-frame clones and leaves some out. The sample records 65,000 to 95,000 clones, 85% to 95% being singletons. J is TRBJ2-2 and V is TRBV9; perhaps TRBD1 as D (8 bases). The sequencing here drew on peripheral blood, taken after pregnancy. The clonotype originates from a female donor in good health, enrolled as a control in a pregnancy study. The CDR3 is CASSPTGGANTGELFF. The CDR3 DNA sequence: TGTGCCAGCAGCCCTACAGGGGGGGCGAACACCGGGGAGCTGTTTTTT.